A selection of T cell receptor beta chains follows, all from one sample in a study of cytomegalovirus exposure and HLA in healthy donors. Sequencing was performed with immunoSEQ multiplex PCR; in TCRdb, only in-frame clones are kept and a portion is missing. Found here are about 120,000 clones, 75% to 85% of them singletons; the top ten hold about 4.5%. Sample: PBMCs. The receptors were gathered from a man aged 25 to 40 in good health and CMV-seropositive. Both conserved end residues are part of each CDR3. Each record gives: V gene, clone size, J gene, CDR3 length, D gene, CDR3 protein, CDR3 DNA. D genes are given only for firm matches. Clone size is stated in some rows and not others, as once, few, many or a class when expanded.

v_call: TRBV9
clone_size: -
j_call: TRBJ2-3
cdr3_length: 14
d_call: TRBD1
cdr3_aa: CASSRTGSTDTQYF
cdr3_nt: TGTGCCAGCAGCCGGACAGGGTCCACAGATACGCAGTATTTT

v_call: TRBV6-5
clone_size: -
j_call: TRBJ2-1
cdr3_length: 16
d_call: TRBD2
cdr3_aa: CASSYRAGVNYNEQFF
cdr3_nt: TGTGCCAGCAGTTACAGGGCGGGAGTAAACTACAATGAGCAGTTCTTC

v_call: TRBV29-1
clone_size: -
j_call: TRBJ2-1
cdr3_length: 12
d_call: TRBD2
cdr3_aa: CSVGLAGVEQFF
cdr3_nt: TGCAGCGTTGGTCTAGCGGGGGTTGAGCAGTTCTTC

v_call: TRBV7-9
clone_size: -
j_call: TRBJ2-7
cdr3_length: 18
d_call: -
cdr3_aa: CSSSLRGGRDYLPYEQYF
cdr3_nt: TGTTCCAGCAGCTTGAGGGGGGGCCGGGACTACCTCCCCTACGAGCAGTACTTC

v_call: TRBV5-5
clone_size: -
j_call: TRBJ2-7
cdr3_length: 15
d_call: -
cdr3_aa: CASSLSPWLEYEQYF
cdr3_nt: TGTGCCAGCAGCTTGAGTCCTTGGCTTGAATACGAGCAGTACTTC

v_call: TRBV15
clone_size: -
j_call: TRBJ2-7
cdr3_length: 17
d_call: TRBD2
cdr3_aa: CATSRDAVASGGYEQYF
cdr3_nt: TGTGCCACCAGCAGAGACGCGGTGGCTAGCGGGGGTTACGAGCAGTACTTC

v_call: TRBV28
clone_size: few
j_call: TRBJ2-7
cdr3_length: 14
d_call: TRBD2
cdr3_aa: CASSIAGGPGEQYF
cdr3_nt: TGTGCCAGCAGTATAGCGGGAGGGCCTGGCGAGCAGTACTTC

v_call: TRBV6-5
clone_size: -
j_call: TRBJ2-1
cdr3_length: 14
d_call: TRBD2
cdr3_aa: CASSPLTGGNEQFF
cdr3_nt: TGTGCCAGCAGTCCCCTAACCGGGGGGAATGAGCAGTTCTTC

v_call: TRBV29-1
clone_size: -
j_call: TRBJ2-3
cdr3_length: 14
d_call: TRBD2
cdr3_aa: CSVIRTSGGYTQYF
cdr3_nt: TGCAGCGTAATTCGGACTAGCGGGGGTTATACGCAGTATTTT

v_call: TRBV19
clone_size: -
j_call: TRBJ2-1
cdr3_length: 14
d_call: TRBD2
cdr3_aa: CASSISGGTNEQFF
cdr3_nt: TGTGCCAGTAGTATCAGCGGGGGGACCAATGAGCAGTTCTTC

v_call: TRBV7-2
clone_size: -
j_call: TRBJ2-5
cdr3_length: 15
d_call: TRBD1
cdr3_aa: CASSLVGGQGETQYF
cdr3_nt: TGTGCCAGCAGCTTAGTAGGAGGACAGGGAGAGACCCAGTACTTC

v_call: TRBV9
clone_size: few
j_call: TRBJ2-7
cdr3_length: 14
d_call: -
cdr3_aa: CASGSGGSSYEQYF
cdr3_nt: TGTGCCAGCGGTAGTGGCGGTAGCTCCTACGAGCAGTACTTC

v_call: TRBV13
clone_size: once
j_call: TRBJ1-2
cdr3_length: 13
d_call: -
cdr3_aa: CASSLVATDGYTF
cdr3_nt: TGTGCCAGCAGCTTAGTCGCGACAGATGGCTACACCTTC

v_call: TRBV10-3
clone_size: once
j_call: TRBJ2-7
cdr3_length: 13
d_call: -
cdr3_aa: CAISGTDSYEQYF
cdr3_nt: TGTGCCATCAGTGGAACAGATTCTTACGAGCAGTACTTC

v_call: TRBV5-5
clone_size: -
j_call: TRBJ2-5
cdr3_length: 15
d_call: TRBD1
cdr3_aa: CASSPWGQRRETQYF
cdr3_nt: TGTGCCAGCAGCCCGTGGGGACAGCGTCGGGAGACCCAGTACTTC

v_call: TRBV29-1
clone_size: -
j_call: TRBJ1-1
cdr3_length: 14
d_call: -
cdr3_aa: CSARRPQGSTEAFF
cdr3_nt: TGCAGCGCAAGGAGGCCGCAGGGGTCCACTGAAGCTTTCTTT

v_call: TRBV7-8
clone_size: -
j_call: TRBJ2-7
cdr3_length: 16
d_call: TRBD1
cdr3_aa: CASSSPPDRGNGEQYF
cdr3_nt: TGTGCCAGCAGCTCCCCCCCGGACAGGGGGAATGGTGAGCAGTACTTC

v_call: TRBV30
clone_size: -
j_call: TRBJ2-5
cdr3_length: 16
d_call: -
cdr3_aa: CAWSVTGGTTQETQYF
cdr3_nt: TGTGCCTGGAGTGTAACTGGGGGGACCACCCAAGAGACCCAGTACTTC

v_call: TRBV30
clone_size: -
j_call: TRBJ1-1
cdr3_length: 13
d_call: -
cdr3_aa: CAWRRGGDTEAFF
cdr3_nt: TGTGCCTGGAGACGGGGGGGGGACACTGAAGCTTTCTTT

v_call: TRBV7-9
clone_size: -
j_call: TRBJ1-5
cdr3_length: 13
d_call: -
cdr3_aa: CASTPGGDQPQHF
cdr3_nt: TGTGCCAGCACGCCTGGGGGGGATCAGCCCCAGCATTTT

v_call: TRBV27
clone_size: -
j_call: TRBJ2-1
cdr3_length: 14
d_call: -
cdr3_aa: CASSLTPTINEQFF
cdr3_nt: TGTGCCAGCAGTTTAACGCCGACTATCAATGAGCAGTTCTTC

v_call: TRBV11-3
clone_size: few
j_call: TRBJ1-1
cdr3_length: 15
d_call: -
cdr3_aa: CASTPVPGMDTEAFF
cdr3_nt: TGTGCCAGCACCCCAGTGCCGGGGATGGACACTGAAGCTTTCTTT

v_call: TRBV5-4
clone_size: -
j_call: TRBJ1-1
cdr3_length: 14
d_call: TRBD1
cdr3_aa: CASSNGQGGTEAFF
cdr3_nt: TGTGCCAGCAGCAACGGACAGGGAGGGACTGAAGCTTTCTTT

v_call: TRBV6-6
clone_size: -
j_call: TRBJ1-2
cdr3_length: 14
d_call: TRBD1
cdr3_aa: CASSYGQGNYGYTF
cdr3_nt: TGTGCCAGCAGTTACGGACAGGGAAACTATGGCTACACCTTC

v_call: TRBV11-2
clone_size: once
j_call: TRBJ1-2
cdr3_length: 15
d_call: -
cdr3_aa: CASSLDRRLVYGYTF
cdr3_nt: TGTGCCAGCAGCTTGGATCGGAGACTGGTCTATGGCTACACCTTC

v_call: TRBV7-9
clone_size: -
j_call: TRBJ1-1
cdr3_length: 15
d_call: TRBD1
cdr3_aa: CASSLRQGANTEAFF
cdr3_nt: TGTGCCAGCAGCCTTAGACAGGGGGCTAACACTGAAGCTTTCTTT

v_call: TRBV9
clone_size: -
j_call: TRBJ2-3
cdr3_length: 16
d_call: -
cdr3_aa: CASKPGGLPGPDTQYF
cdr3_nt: TGTGCCAGCAAACCCGGGGGTCTACCGGGCCCAGATACGCAGTATTTT

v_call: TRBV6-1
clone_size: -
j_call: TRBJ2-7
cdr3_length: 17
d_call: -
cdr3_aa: CASSESRRGGWSYEQYF
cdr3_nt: TGTGCCAGCAGTGAATCCAGAAGGGGGGGCTGGTCCTACGAGCAGTACTTC

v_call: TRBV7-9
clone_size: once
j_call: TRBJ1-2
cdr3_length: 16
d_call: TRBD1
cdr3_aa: CASSLSGTGFFNGYTF
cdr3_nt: TGTGCCAGCAGCCTCTCCGGGACAGGGTTTTTCAATGGCTACACCTTC

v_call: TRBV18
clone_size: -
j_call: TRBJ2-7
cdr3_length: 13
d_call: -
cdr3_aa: CASSPEVNAEQYF
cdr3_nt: TGTGCCAGCTCACCAGAGGTGAACGCCGAGCAGTACTTC

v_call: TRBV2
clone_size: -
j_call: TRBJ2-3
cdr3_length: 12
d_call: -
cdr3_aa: CASSEIRGTQYF
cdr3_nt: TGTGCCAGCAGTGAAATCCGAGGTACGCAGTATTTT

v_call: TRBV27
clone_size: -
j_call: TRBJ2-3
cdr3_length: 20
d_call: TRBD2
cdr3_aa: CASSLLGLTSGSLDTDTQYF
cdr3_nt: TGTGCCAGCAGTTTATTAGGATTGACTAGCGGGAGCCTAGACACAGATACGCAGTATTTT

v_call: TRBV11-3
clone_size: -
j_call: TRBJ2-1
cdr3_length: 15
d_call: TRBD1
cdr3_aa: CASSFRTGLGNEQFF
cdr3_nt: TGTGCCAGCAGCTTCCGGACAGGGTTGGGGAATGAGCAGTTCTTC

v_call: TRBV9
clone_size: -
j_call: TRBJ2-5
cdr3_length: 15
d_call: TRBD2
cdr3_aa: CASSVAGGFLETQYF
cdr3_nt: TGTGCCAGCAGCGTAGCCGGGGGGTTCTTAGAGACCCAGTACTTC

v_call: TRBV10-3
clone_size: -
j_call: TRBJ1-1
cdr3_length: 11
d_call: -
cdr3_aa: CAIRRYTEAFF
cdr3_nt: TGTGCCATAAGGAGATACACTGAAGCTTTCTTT

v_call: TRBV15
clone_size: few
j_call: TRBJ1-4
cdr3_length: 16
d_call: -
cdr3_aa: CATSRAVGGANEKLFF
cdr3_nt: TGTGCCACCAGCAGAGCCGTGGGGGGGGCTAATGAAAAACTGTTTTTT

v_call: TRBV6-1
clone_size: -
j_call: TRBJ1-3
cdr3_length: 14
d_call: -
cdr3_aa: CASRGGRGSAPIYF
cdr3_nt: TGTGCCAGCAGGGGGGGTCGAGGCTCCGCACCCATATATTTT

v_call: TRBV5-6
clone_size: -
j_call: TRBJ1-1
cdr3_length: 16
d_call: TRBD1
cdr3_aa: CASSLMGDRGDTEAFF
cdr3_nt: TGTGCCAGCAGCTTGATGGGGGACAGGGGAGACACTGAAGCTTTCTTT

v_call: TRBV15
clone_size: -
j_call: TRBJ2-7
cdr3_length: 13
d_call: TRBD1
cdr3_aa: CATSIGTGVEQYF
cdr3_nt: TGTGCCACCAGCATAGGGACAGGGGTCGAGCAGTACTTC

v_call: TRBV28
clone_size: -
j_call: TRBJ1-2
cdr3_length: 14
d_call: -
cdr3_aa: CASSSPRKGHGYTF
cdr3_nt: TGTGCCAGCAGTTCCCCCAGGAAGGGGCATGGCTACACCTTC

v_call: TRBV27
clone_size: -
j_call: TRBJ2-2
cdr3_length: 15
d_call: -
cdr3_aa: CASSFQFRGTGELFF
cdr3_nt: TGTGCCAGCAGCTTCCAGTTTCGAGGGACCGGGGAGCTGTTTTTT

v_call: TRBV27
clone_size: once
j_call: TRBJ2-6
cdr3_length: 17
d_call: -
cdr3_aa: CASSLTATPSGANGLTF
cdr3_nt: TGTGCCAGCAGTTTGACAGCTACGCCCTCTGGGGCCAACGGCCTGACTTTC

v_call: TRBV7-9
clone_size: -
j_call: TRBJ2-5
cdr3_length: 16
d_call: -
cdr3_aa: CASSRGDRTYQETQYF
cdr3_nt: TGTGCCAGCAGCCGGGGGGACAGGACGTACCAAGAGACCCAGTACTTC

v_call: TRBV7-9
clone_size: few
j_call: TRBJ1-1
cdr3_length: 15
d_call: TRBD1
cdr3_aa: CASSRGQGLGAEAFF
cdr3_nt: TGTGCCAGCAGCAGAGGACAGGGCCTGGGGGCTGAAGCTTTCTTT

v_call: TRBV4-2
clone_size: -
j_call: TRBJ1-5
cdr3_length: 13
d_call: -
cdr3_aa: CASSQDGIQPQHF
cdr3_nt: TGTGCCAGCAGCCAAGATGGCATTCAGCCCCAGCATTTT

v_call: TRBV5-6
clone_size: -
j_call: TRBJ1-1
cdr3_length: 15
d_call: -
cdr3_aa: CASSNRRPRNTEAFF
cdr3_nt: TGTGCCAGCAGCAACAGAAGACCCCGGAACACTGAAGCTTTCTTT

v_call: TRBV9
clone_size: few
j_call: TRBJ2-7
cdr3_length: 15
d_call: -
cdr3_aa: CASSVSGEGAYEQYF
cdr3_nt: TGTGCCAGCAGCGTTTCAGGGGAGGGGGCCTACGAGCAGTACTTC

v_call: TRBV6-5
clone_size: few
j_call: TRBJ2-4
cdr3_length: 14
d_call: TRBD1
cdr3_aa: CASRRQFLGDSQYF
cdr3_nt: TGTGCCAGCAGAAGACAGTTCCTTGGGGACAGTCAGTACTTC